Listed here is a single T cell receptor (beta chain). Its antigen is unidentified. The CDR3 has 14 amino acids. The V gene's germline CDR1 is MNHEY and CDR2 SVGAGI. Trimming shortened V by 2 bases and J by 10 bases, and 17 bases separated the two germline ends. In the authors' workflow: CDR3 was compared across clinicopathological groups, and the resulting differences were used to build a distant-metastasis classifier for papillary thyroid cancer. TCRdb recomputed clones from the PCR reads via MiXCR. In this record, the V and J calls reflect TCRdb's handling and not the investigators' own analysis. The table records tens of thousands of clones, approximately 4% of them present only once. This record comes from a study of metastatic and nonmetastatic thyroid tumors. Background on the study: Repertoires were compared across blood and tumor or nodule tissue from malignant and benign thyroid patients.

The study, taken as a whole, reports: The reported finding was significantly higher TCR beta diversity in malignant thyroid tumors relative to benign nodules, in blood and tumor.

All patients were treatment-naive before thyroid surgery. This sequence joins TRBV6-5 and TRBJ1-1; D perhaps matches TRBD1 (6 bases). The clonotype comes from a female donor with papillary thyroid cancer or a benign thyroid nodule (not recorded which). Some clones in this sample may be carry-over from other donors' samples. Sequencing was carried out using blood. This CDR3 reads CASSYGGGVEGAFF. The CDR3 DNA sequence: TGTGCCAGCAGTTACGGCGGGGGCGTTGAGGGAGCTTTCTTT.